The next 6 T cell receptor beta chains were all read from a single sample in a study of cytomegalovirus exposure and HLA in healthy donors. Both 60 Vbeta primers and 13 Jbeta primers went into the PCR. Clones were sequenced by immunoSEQ multiplex PCR, and TCRdb holds only the in-frame ones, with some missing. The profile shows 200,000 to 250,000 clones, around 83% of them singletons. Sequencing was done on a sample of PBMCs. These receptors all come from a girl under 18 in good health and CMV-seronegative.

The gene calls are TRBV28 and TRBJ1-2; D might be TRBD1 (5 bases). Trimming stripped 3 bases from V and 8 bases from J, with 28 bases between. From germline, CDR1 is MDHEN and CDR2 SYDVKM. The CDR3 runs to 18 residues. The CDR3 region is CASSFQVDRQSLLSGYTF. The DNA for the CDR3 is TGTGCCAGCAGTTTTCAAGTTGATAGACAGTCCCTTTTGAGCGGCTACACCTTC.

The chain links TRBV7-8 to TRBJ1-3; D call uncertain. Germline V gives CDR1 SGHVS, CDR2 FQNEAQ. The CDR3 has 13 residues. V was clipped by 5 bases and J by 2 bases, with 7 bases between them. For the CDR3, the DNA is TGTGCCAGCAGCCGTTCCGCTGGAAACACCATATATTTT. Protein sequence: CASSRSAGNTIYF.

The chain employs TRBV5-1 and TRBJ2-4; weak D call: TRBD1 (6 bases). The V end was cut by 0 bases, the J end by 0 bases, with 13 bases between. CDR1 SGHRS and CDR2 YFSETQ come from the germline V gene. The CDR3 contains 17 residues. CDR3 amino acids: CASSLVGQGLAKNIQYF. CDR3 nucleotides: TGCGCCAGCAGCTTGGTAGGGCAGGGGTTAGCCAAAAACATTCAGTACTTC.

The J gene is TRBJ1-1, the V gene TRBV28; no clear D gene. The CDR3 is 15 residues long. The V end was cut by 1 base, the J end by 1 base, with 10 bases between. CDR1 and CDR2 (germline): MDHEN, SYDVKM. For the CDR3, the DNA is TGTGCCAGCAGTTTATATCAGGTGACGAACACTGAAGCTTTCTTT. This gives the protein CASSLYQVTNTEAFF.

This clone has a single count. This chain connects TRBV7-2 to TRBJ2-7; 7 bases match TRBD1. V trimming: 5 bases; J trimming: 1 base; junction bases outside the gene matches: 8. The CDR3 has 15 amino acids. Germline assignment: CDR1 SGHTA and CDR2 FQGNSA. CDR3 nucleotide sequence: TGTGCCAGCAGCACTCGGAGGACAGGTTCCTACGAGCAGTACTTC. Encoded protein: CASSTRRTGSYEQYF.

This clone was counted only a few times. The rearrangement joins TRBV6-6 to TRBJ1-4; D is perhaps TRBD1 (5 bases). Germline V gene sequence: CDR1 MNHNY, CDR2 SVGAGI (reference sequence). The CDR3 extends over 13 amino acids. The V end lost 6 bases, the J end lost 7 bases, and 12 bases lay between the germline ends. The CDR3: CASRQGVGEKLFF. The CDR3, as DNA: TGTGCCAGCAGGCAAGGGGTGGGTGAAAAACTGTTTTTT.